A single T cell receptor beta chain is shown here with its context. Next came a second PCR, run for about 6 to 11 cycles, which used a sample-barcoded 5' primer along with a J-beta primer mix. A template-switch adaptor containing 12 random nucleotides labeled each cDNA molecule. TCRdb re-called the 5' RACE reads through MiXCR, storing one row per CDR3 protein. In the table there are some 900,000 distinct CDR3 sequences, roughly 50% of which are singletons. These data are taken from a study of blood T cells in healthy people across ages. V shed 0 bases and J shed 8 bases, with 14 bases lying between them. This CDR3 has 15 residues. The V gene's germline CDR1 is SNHLY and CDR2 FYNNEI. Samples each yielded at least 6 micrograms of total RNA.

Sequenced sample: blood. This sequence originates from a young man in good health. The genes are TRBV2 and TRBJ2-1, with D unclear. The CDR3 here is CASSEALDGFHEQFF. The CDR3 DNA reads as TGTGCCAGCAGTGAAGCTTTGGATGGGTTCCATGAGCAGTTCTTC.